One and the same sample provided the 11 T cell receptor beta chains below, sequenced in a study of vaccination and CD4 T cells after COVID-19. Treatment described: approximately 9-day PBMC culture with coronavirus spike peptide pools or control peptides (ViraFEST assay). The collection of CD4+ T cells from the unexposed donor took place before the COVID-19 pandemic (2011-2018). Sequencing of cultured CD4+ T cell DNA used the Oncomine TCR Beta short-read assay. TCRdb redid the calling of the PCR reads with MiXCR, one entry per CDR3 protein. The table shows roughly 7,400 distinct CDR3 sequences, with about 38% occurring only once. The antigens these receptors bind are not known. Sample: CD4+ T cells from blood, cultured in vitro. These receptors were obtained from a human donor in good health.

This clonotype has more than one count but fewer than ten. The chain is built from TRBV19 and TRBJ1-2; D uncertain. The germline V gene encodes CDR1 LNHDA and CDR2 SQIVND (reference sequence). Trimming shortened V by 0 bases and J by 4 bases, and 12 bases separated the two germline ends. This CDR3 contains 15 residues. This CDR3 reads CASSIDLARIYGYTF. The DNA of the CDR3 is TGTGCCAGTAGTATAGATTTAGCGAGAATCTATGGCTACACCTTC.

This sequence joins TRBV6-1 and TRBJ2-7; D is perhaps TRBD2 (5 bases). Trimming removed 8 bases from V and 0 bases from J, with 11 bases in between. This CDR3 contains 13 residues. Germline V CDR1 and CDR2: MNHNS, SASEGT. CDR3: CASGLQSSYEQYF. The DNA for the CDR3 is TGTGCCAGCGGACTGCAAAGCTCCTACGAGCAGTACTTC.

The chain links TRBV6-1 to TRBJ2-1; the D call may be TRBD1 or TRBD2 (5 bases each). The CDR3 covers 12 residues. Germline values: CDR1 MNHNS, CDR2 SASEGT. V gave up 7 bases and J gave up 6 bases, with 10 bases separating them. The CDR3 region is CASNRGLNEQFF. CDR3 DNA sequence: TGTGCCAGCAATCGGGGCCTCAATGAGCAGTTCTTC.

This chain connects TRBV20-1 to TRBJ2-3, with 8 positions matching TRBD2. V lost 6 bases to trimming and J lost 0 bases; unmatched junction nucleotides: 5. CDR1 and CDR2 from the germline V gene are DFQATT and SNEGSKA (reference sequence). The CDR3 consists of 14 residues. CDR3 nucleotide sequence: TGCAGTGCCCTTAGCGGGGATAGCACAGATACGCAGTATTTT. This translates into CSALSGDSTDTQYF.

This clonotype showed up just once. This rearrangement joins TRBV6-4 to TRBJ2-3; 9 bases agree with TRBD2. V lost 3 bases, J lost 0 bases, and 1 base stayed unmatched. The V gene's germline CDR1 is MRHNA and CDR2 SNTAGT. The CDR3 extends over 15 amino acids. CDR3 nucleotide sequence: TGTGCCAGCAGTGATCTAGCGGGGAGCACAGATACGCAGTATTTT. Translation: CASSDLAGSTDTQYF.

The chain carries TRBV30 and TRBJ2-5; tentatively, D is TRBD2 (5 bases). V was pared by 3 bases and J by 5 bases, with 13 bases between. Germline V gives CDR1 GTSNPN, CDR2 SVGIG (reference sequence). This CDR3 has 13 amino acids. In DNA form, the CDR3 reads TGTGCCTGGAGCGGTAGCGCAAGGGAGACCCAGTACTTC. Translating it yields CAWSGSARETQYF.

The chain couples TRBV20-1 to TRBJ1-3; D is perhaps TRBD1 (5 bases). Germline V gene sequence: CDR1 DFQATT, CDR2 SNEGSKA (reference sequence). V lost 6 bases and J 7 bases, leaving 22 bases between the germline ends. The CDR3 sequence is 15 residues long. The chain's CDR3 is CSADGGQGRLNTIYF. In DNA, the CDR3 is TGCAGTGCAGACGGGGGTCAGGGTCGGTTGAACACCATATATTTT.

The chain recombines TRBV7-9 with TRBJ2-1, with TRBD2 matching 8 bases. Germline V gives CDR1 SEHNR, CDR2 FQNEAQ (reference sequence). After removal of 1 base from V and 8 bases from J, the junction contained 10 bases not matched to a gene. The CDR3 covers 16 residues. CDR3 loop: CASSLGSGGATDEQFF. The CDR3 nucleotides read TGTGCCAGCAGCTTAGGTTCCGGGGGGGCCACGGATGAGCAGTTCTTC.

The CDR3 DNA sequence: TGTGCCAGTATAGGAGCAGGGTGGGCTGAAGCTTTCTTT. It encodes CASIGAGWAEAFF. J is TRBJ1-1 and V is TRBV19; tentative D call: TRBD1 (5 bases). Per germline, CDR1 LNHDA and CDR2 SQIVND (reference sequence). V lost 7 bases and J lost 6, with 15 bases in between. This CDR3 spans 13 amino acids.

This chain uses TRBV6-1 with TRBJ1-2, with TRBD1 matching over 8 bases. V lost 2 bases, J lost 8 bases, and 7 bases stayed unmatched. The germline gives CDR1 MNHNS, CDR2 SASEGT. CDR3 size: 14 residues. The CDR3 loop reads CASSEPDRVRGYTF. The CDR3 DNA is TGTGCCAGCAGTGAACCGGACAGGGTAAGAGGCTACACCTTC.

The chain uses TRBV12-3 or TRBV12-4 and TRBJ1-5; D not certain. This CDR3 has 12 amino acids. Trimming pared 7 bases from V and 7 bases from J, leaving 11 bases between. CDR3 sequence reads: CASNTGAQPQHF. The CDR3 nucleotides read TGTGCCAGCAATACCGGCGCGCAGCCCCAGCATTTT.